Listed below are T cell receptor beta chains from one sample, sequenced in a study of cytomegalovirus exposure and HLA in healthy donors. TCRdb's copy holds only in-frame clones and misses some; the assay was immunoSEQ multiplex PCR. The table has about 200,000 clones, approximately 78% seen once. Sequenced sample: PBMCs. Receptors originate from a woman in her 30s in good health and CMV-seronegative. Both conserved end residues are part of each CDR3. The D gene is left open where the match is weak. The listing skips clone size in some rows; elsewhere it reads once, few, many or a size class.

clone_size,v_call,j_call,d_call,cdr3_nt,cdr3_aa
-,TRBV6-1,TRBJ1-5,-,TGTGCCAGCAGTGATATGGGGGGGGGAACCAATCAGCCCCAGCATTTT,CASSDMGGGTNQPQHF
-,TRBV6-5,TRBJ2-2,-,TGTGCCAGCAGTTACGAGCGGGTAAAGACCGGGGAGCTGTTTTTT,CASSYERVKTGELFF
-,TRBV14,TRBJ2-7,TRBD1,TGTGCCAGCAGCCAAGATCCCCGACAGGGGTCCTACGAGCAGTACTTC,CASSQDPRQGSYEQYF
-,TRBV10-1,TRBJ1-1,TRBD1,TGCGCCAGCAGTGAGTCAGGGACAGGGAACACTGAAGCTTTCTTT,CASSESGTGNTEAFF
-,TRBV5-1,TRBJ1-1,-,TGCGCCAGCAGCTTGGGCAACAGAGAAGCTTTCTTT,CASSLGNREAFF
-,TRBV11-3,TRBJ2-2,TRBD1,TGTGCCAGCAGTACAAGGGACAGGAACACCGGGGAGCTGTTTTTT,CASSTRDRNTGELFF
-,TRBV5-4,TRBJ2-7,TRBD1,TGTGCCAGCAGCACCGGGACAGGGGCTCAAGTCGAGCAGTACTTC,CASSTGTGAQVEQYF
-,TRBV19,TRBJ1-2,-,TGTGCCAGTAGTATAGTAGGGGAAACTAACTATGGCTACACCTTC,CASSIVGETNYGYTF
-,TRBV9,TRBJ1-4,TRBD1,TGTGCCAGCAGCGTAGAGGCAGGGGGTAATGAAAAACTGTTTTTT,CASSVEAGGNEKLFF
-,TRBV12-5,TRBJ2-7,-,TGTGCTAGTGGTTTGGTGACGCGGGCAGGGGCTACCTACGAGCAGTACTTC,CASGLVTRAGATYEQYF
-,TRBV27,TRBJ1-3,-,TGTGCCAGCAGTTCTCCCCAGTCTGGAAACACCATATATTTT,CASSSPQSGNTIYF
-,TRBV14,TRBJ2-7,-,TGTGCCAGCAGTGTGGGGCAGGGCTACGAGCAGTACTTC,CASSVGQGYEQYF
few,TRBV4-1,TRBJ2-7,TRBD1,TGCGCCAGCAGCCAAGGGGGACAGCTCGAGCAGTACTTC,CASSQGGQLEQYF
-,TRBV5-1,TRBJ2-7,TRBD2,TGCGCCAGCAGCCTGGGACTAGCGGGAATCTACGAGCAGTACTTC,CASSLGLAGIYEQYF
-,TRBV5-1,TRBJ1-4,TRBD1,TGCGCCAGCGGGCCGCTTGCCGGGACAGGGGATGAAAAACTGTTTTTT,CASGPLAGTGDEKLFF
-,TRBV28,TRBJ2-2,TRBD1,TGTGCCAGCAGCACCTCAGGGGGTGGAACCGGGGAGCTGTTTTTT,CASSTSGGGTGELFF
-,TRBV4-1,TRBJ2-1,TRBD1,TGCGCCAGCAGCCAGGCCAGGGGGCGAGGGAATGAGCAGTTCTTC,CASSQARGRGNEQFF
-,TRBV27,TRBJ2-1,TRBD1,TGTGCCAGCGGGACAGGGTCCTACAATGAGCAGTTCTTC,CASGTGSYNEQFF
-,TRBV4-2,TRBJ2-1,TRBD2,TGTGCCAGCAGCCAAGGAGCGGGAGGACCCTACAATGAGCAGTTCTTC,CASSQGAGGPYNEQFF
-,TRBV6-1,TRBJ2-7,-,TGTGCCAGCAGTGGCGGACAGAGCTCCTACGAGCAGTACTTC,CASSGGQSSYEQYF
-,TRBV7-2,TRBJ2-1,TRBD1,TGTGCCAGCAGCTCCCAGACAGGGATCACCTACAATGAGCAGTTCTTC,CASSSQTGITYNEQFF
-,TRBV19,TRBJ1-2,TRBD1,TGTGCCAGTAGTTACGGCAGGGGGAACTATGGCTACACCTTC,CASSYGRGNYGYTF
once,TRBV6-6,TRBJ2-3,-,TGTGCCAGCAGTTACCAGGCCGGCACAGATACGCAGTATTTT,CASSYQAGTDTQYF
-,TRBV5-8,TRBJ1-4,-,TGTGCCAGCAGCTTGGACCCGAGGAGGGAAAAACTGTTTTTT,CASSLDPRREKLFF
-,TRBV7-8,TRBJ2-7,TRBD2,TGTGCCAGCAGCTTACTAGGCGGGCTACTAGCGGAACACTCCTACGAGCAGTACTTC,CASSLLGGLLAEHSYEQYF
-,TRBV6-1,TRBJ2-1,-,TGTGCCAGCAGTGAAGCAGGGGACTCCTACAATGAGCAGTTCTTC,CASSEAGDSYNEQFF
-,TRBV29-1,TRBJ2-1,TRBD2,TGCAGCGTTTGGGGGACTAGCGGTCTCAAGGGGTTCTTC,CSVWGTSGLKGFF